Detailed here is one T cell receptor beta chain. Its antigen is as yet unknown. The CDR3 is 16 residues long. The junction had 10 bases not matched to a gene; V was cut back by 4 bases and J by 3 bases. Per germline, CDR1 MGHRA and CDR2 YSYEKL. Primed by a sample-barcoded 5' primer and a J-beta primer mix, a second PCR proceeded for about 6 to 11 cycles. From the 5' RACE reads, TCRdb called clonotypes with MiXCR, one entry per CDR3 protein. Counted here are around 990,000 distinct CDR3 sequences, approximately 26% occurring once; the ten biggest clones make up 0.65% to 0.75%. This record comes from a study of blood T cells in healthy people across ages. Each individual donor underwent a draw of approximately 10 milliliters of peripheral blood. Findings and caveats of the study: TCR beta diversity per million T cells fell roughly linearly with age.

A further study also used this sample, focusing on T cells of mothers and their children. This second study notes: The entire RNA extract went into cDNA synthesis at approximately 1.5 ug per 15 ul. Mothers gave over 9.5 million TCR beta CDR3 reads each, and children around 3 million each.

The chain carries TRBV4-1 and TRBJ2-7; 9 bases align to TRBD2. The sample comprised blood. The receptor comes from a girl aged 2 to 9 in good health. CDR3 sequence (DNA): TGCGCCAGCAGCCTATCGATAGCGGGAGTCTTCTACGAGCAGTACTTC. It specifies CASSLSIAGVFYEQYF.